A selection of T cell receptor beta chains follows, all from one sample in a study of T cells in narcolepsy. Here immunoSEQ multiplex PCR was the method, and the copy in TCRdb shows in-frame clones only, minus some. The sample lists about 41,000 clones, more than 70% occurring once. The sample comprised CD45RA- memory CD4+ T cells from PBMCs. These receptors originate from a human donor with narcolepsy. Each CDR3 is given with its conserved first and last residue. Each record gives: V gene, CDR3 length, D gene, clone size, J gene, CDR3 DNA, CDR3 protein. A D gene is named only where the DNA matches it firmly. The size entry is marked missing in some rows and otherwise reads once, few, many or a size class.

TRBV5-1	15	NA	NA	TRBJ2-3	TGCGCCAGCAGTCTAGGGACTGGGGGCACAGATACGCAGTATTTT	CASSLGTGGTDTQYF
TRBV4-2	13	TRBD1	NA	TRBJ2-5	TGTGCCAGCAGCCGACAGGGCACGGAGACCCAGTACTTC	CASSRQGTETQYF
TRBV11-3	15	TRBD2	NA	TRBJ2-4	TGTGCCAGCAGCCTTCAACTAGCGGGGAAAAACATTCAGTACTTC	CASSLQLAGKNIQYF
TRBV5-1	14	NA	NA	TRBJ1-4	TGCGCCAGCAGCTCACAGGGAGTAAAGGAAAAACTGTTTTTT	CASSSQGVKEKLFF
TRBV7-2	14	NA	NA	TRBJ1-3	TGTGCCAGCAGCCGCGGTGACTCTGGAAACACCATATATTTT	CASSRGDSGNTIYF
TRBV4-1	12	NA	few	TRBJ1-1	TGCGCCAGCAGCCACCAAACAGGAGGGGCTTTCTTT	CASSHQTGGAFF
TRBV18	17	TRBD1	NA	TRBJ2-5	TGTGCCAGCTCACCGCCTAACTCGGGACAGCTACAAGAGACCCAGTACTTC	CASSPPNSGQLQETQYF
TRBV10-3	18	NA	NA	TRBJ2-3	TGTGCCATCAGTGGGGGGCCAAACCGGGACTTTGGGGCAGATACGCAGTATTTT	CAISGGPNRDFGADTQYF
TRBV7-9	14	TRBD1	NA	TRBJ2-5	TGTGCCAGCGGACAGGGGAGGAATCAAGAGACCCAGTACTTC	CASGQGRNQETQYF
TRBV19	12	NA	NA	TRBJ2-7	TGTGCCAGCGCTAGGACATTCGGGGAGCAGTACTTC	CASARTFGEQYF
TRBV4-1	18	TRBD2	NA	TRBJ2-3	TGCGCCAGCAGCCAAGATCGGGGGGGGCTTGCTAGCACAGATACGCAGTATTTT	CASSQDRGGLASTDTQYF
TRBV7-2	13	NA	few	TRBJ2-1	TGTGCCAGCAGCTTAGCTCACGGGAATGAGCAGTTCTTC	CASSLAHGNEQFF
TRBV5-6	13	NA	NA	TRBJ1-2	TGTGCCAGCAGCCCCGCTTGCGGATATGGCTACACCTTC	CASSPACGYGYTF
TRBV5-6	15	TRBD1	NA	TRBJ1-2	TGTGCCAGCAGCTTGCCCGGGACAGGATCCTATGGCTACACCTTC	CASSLPGTGSYGYTF
TRBV2	13	TRBD2	NA	TRBJ2-3	TGTGCCAGTTCTAGCGGGGGGAAAGATACGCAGTATTTT	CASSSGGKDTQYF
TRBV9	15	NA	NA	TRBJ2-3	TGTGCCAGCAGCGTAGGACCGGGAGAGGAATATACGCAGTATTTT	CASSVGPGEEYTQYF